This T cell receptor (beta chain) came from a study of T-cell reconstitution after alpha-beta-depleted transplantation in children listed by TCRdb under 2016. Looking at the study overall: T-cell immune reconstitution after TCRalphabeta/CD19-depleted allogeneic hematopoietic cell transplantation in children was quantitatively tracked in the study by means of TCR repertoire profiling.

The CDR3, from cysteine to phenylalanine, totals 15 residues. Only the CDR3 part of the read is kept: 45 bases, read in frame from the first base. Germline trimming: 4 bases from V, 3 bases from J; junction bases outside gene matches: 6. Per the germline V gene, SGHTA is the CDR1 and FQGNSA is the CDR2. Library creation used PCR. For sequencing, an Illumina HiSeq 2500 was employed. To normalize quantification of the TCRbeta repertoire, the TCR libraries were built with molecular barcoding that relied on unique molecular identifiers. TCRdb reanalyzed the raw reads on its own, using fastp at Q25 for trimming and MiXCR for clone calling, and kept in-frame beta chains. Each entry is one CDR3 protein sequence, shown with its most common DNA and genes. The sample profile shows about 640,000 distinct CDR3 sequences; roughly 15% of them were found once. The top ten clonotypes cover approximately 1% of the sample.

There are a few counts of this clonotype. The clone's antigen remains unknown. Base qualities were left out, and no much larger clone turns up one base away. The rearranged chain carries TRBV7-2 and TRBJ2-7; 10 central bases correspond to TRBD2. The sequence was collected from a human donor who donated a stem cell graft to a child with acute myeloid leukemia. Specimen: PBMCs from the stem cell graft donor, collected from the stem cell graft. The sequenced DNA is TGTGCCAGCAGCTCTACTAGCGGGGCTATCTACGAGCAGTACTTC. Its product reads: CASSSTSGAIYEQYF. The CDR3, completed at both ends by the reference TRBV7-2 and TRBJ2-7 genes, gives the full variable domain GAGVSQSPSNKVTEKGKDVELRCDPISGHTALYWYRQSLGQGLEFLIYFQGNSAPDKSGLPSDRFSAERTGGSVSTLTIQRTQQEDSAVYLCASSSTSGAIYEQYFGPGTRLTVT.